The 20 T cell receptor beta chains reported below all come from one sample, sequenced in a study of shared clonotypes between healthy human individuals. Sequencing used immunoSEQ multiplex PCR; TCRdb keeps in-frame clones, though not all of them. The profile shows roughly 720,000 clones, 90% of them singletons. Sequencing used memory CD8+ T cells from PBMCs. Subset: CD45RO+ cells pooled with CCR7-negative TemRA cells. Receptors originate from a man aged 18 to 35 in good health. Some clones in this sample may be carry-over from other donors' samples.

This clone was seen just once. V gene TRBV2 combines with J gene TRBJ2-3; 8 bases map to TRBD2. The junction had 5 bases not matched to a gene; V was cut back by 10 bases and J by 2 bases. Germline CDR1 reads SNHLY; CDR2 reads FYNNEI. This CDR3 has 13 residues. The CDR3 region has the DNA TGTGCCACCTATAGCGGGGACACAGATACGCAGTATTTT. As protein: CATYSGDTDTQYF. The full variable domain, rest sourced from reference TRBV2 and TRBJ2-3, is EPEVTQTPSHQVTQMGQEVILRCVPISNHLYFYWYRQILGQKVEFLVSFYNNEISEKSEIFDDQFSVERPDGSNFTLKIRSTKLEDSAMYFCATYSGDTDTQYFGPGTRLTVL.

The chain couples TRBV5-4 to TRBJ1-2, with D hard to call. The CDR3 is 16 residues long. Trimming pared 2 bases from V and 4 bases from J, leaving 18 bases between. Germline V CDR1 and CDR2: SGHNT, YYREEE (reference sequence). CDR3 DNA: TGTGCCAGCAGCTTCTTGGACGGATCTCGCCTCTATGGCTACACCTTC. This translates into CASSFLDGSRLYGYTF.

The chain links TRBV27 to TRBJ2-7, with 8 nucleotides matching TRBD2. The CDR3 has 17 amino acids. CDR1 and CDR2 (germline): MNHEY, SMNVEV (reference sequence). V was pared by 4 bases and J by 6 bases, with 17 bases of the junction left unmatched. CDR3 DNA: TGTGCCAGCAGTTCGTATCACGGGGGGGCGCTATTAGTCGAGCAGTACTTC. Translating it yields CASSSYHGGALLVEQYF.

A word on this clone: This sample also contains other DNA sequences that code for the same CDR3. The chain is built from TRBV2 and TRBJ2-7, with 8 nucleotides matching TRBD1. V was pared by 2 bases and J by 0 bases, with 3 bases of the junction left unmatched. The CDR3 runs 15 residues. Germline V CDR1 and CDR2: SNHLY, FYNNEI. The chain's CDR3 is CASSEWTGSSYEQYF. The CDR3 region has the DNA TGTGCCAGCAGTGAATGGACAGGGTCCTCCTACGAGCAGTACTTC.

This clone occurred once. This chain joins TRBV7-9 and TRBJ2-5; D unclear. The better agreement between TRBJ2-7 and the DNA end casts doubt on the J call. Germline V gives CDR1 SEHNR, CDR2 FQNEAQ (reference sequence). This CDR3 spans 11 amino acids. The CDR3: CASSPQYEQYF. The CDR3 DNA sequence: TGTGCCAGCAGCCCTCAATACGAGCAGTACTTC.

V usage is TRBV4-1 and J usage is TRBJ2-7; D is unclear. V lost 4 bases and J lost 5, with 18 bases in between. The germline CDR1 and CDR2 sequences are MGHRA and YSYEKL. The CDR3 length is 15 residues. This CDR3 reads CASSLTPGLGDEQYF. In DNA form, the CDR3 reads TGCGCCAGCAGCCTGACCCCGGGCCTGGGCGACGAGCAGTACTTC.

The chain couples TRBV28 to TRBJ1-1; D remains unclear. The CDR3 extends over 14 amino acids. Germline V lookup: CDR1 MDHEN, CDR2 SYDVKM. Trimming stripped 8 bases from V and 1 base from J, with 14 bases between. CDR3: CASSPYWTNTEAFF. CDR3 in DNA: TGTGCCAGCTCCCCTTACTGGACGAACACTGAAGCTTTCTTT.

About this clone itself: In the same sample, other DNA sequences code for this CDR3. For the CDR3, the DNA is TGTGCCAGCAGCCGAGGTTCCTCCTACGAGCAGTACTTC. It yields the protein CASSRGSSYEQYF. J is TRBJ2-7 and V is TRBV7-9; D is ambiguous. Germline CDR1 is SEHNR and CDR2 is FQNEAQ (reference sequence). The CDR3 runs to 13 residues. Trimming took 5 bases from V and 0 from J, leaving 8 bases between them.

V is TRBV13 and J is TRBJ2-7; 8 bases fit TRBD2. This CDR3 region has 15 residues. Germline V gives CDR1 PRHDT, CDR2 FYEKMQ (reference sequence). The V and J ends lost 5 bases and 3 bases, in that order; junction bases with no gene match: 9. The CDR3 DNA reads as TGTGCCAGCAGCACAGCGGGAGAGGGCCGCTACGAGCAGTACTTC. This translates into CASSTAGEGRYEQYF.

Remarks on this clone: At the DNA level, this CDR3 is encoded by other sequences in the same sample as well. The chain uses TRBV6-5 and TRBJ1-1, with D hard to call. The V end lost 2 bases, the J end lost 0 bases, and 4 bases lay between the germline ends. Germline V gene data show CDR1 as MNHEY and CDR2 as SVGAGI. The CDR3 is 13 amino acids. In nucleotides, the CDR3 is TGTGCCAGCAGTTACAGCGTGAACACTGAAGCTTTCTTT. Translation: CASSYSVNTEAFF.

The chain links TRBV15 to TRBJ1-2, with 9 bases fitting TRBD1. The CDR3 sequence is 14 residues long. CDR1 is LNHNV and CDR2 is YYDKDF in the germline V gene (reference sequence). V shed 5 bases and J 6 bases; nucleotides not matched to a gene: 7. The CDR3 bases are TGTGCCACCAGCTCTCCCGGGACAGGGAATGGCTACACCTTC. It specifies CATSSPGTGNGYTF. The complete variable domain, with remaining parts taken from reference TRBV15 and TRBJ1-2, reads DAMVIQNPRYQVTQFGKPVTLSCSQTLNHNVMYWYQQKSSQAPKLLFHYYDKDFNNEADTPDNFQSRRPNTSFCFLDIRSPGLGDTAMYLCATSSPGTGNGYTFGSGTRLTVV.

The count of this clone is one. This chain uses TRBV5-1 with TRBJ2-7, with 7 nucleotides matching TRBD2. V was pared by 2 bases and J by 4 bases, with 6 bases of the junction left unmatched. CDR1 SGHRS and CDR2 YFSETQ come from the germline V gene. This CDR3 spans 14 amino acids. The CDR3: CASSFGGGGYEQYF. In nucleotides, the CDR3 is TGCGCCAGCAGCTTTGGCGGGGGAGGTTACGAGCAGTACTTC. Variable domain in full (rest from reference TRBV5-1 and TRBJ2-7): KAGVTQTPRYLIKTRGQQVTLSCSPISGHRSVSWYQQTPGQGLQFLFEYFSETQRNKGNFPGRFSGRQFSNSRSEMNVSTLELGDSALYLCASSFGGGGYEQYFGPGTRLTVT.

The V and J genes are TRBV7-9 and TRBJ1-3, with D tentatively TRBD1 (5 bases). Germline CDR1 and CDR2: SEHNR and FQNEAQ (reference sequence). CDR3 length equals 15 residues. V was clipped by 5 bases and J by 4 bases, with 15 bases between them. CDR3 residues: CASSLTSGFGNTIYF. DNA of the CDR3: TGTGCCAGCAGCCTCACATCAGGGTTCGGAAACACCATATATTTT.

As concerns this clone: Other DNA sequences in this sample translate to the same CDR3. The chain couples TRBV7-9 to TRBJ2-1; TRBD2 might be the D (5 bases). CDR3 length: 14 residues. Trimming removed 3 bases at V and 3 bases at J, with 9 bases between. Germline V CDR1 and CDR2: SEHNR, FQNEAQ (reference sequence). In DNA form, the CDR3 reads TGTGCCAGCAGCTTCGTTACTAGCTACAATGAGCAGTTCTTC. Residues: CASSFVTSYNEQFF.

The chain has TRBV30 and TRBJ2-7; D call uncertain. V dropped 5 bases and J dropped 5 bases, with 13 bases sitting between them. Germline CDR1 reads GTSNPN; CDR2 reads SVGIG (reference sequence). The length of the CDR3 is 12 residues. As DNA, the CDR3 is TGTGCCTGGGGATGGGGTTTAGACGAGCAGTACTTC. The encoded protein is CAWGWGLDEQYF.

The chain recombines TRBV10-3 with TRBJ2-3; no clear D gene. CDR3 length equals 14 residues. Trimming shortened V by 4 bases and J by 5 bases, and 13 bases separated the two germline ends. Germline V gives CDR1 ENHRY, CDR2 SYGVKD. CDR3 DNA sequence: TGTGCCATCAGTGCTCGGCCCACCGGAGATACGCAGTATTTT. This sequence encodes CAISARPTGDTQYF.

On this clone itself: Other DNA sequences from this sample encode an identical CDR3 as well. CDR3 sequence (DNA): TGTGCCTGGAGTGTTGGGACAGGGATCAACGAGCAGTACTTC. Translation: CAWSVGTGINEQYF. This rearrangement joins TRBV30 to TRBJ2-7, with 9 positions matching TRBD1. CDR1 GTSNPN and CDR2 SVGIG come from the germline V gene (reference sequence). V shed 0 bases and J 5 bases; nucleotides not matched to a gene: 5. The CDR3 contains 14 residues.

The V and J genes are TRBV6-1 and TRBJ2-1; 9 bases fit TRBD2. CDR3 size: 18 residues. Germline CDR1 and CDR2: MNHNS and SASEGT. V lost 3 bases to trimming and J lost 3 bases; unmatched junction nucleotides: 12. The CDR3 DNA is TGTGCCAGCAGTGACCGCCCCTTAGCGGGAGTCCTCTACAATGAGCAGTTCTTC. It is translated as CASSDRPLAGVLYNEQFF.

The rearrangement uses TRBV2 and TRBJ2-1; 11 nucleotides align to TRBD2. The CDR3 has 16 residues. V lost 3 bases, J lost 4 bases, and 5 bases stayed unmatched. The germline V gene has CDR1 SNHLY and CDR2 FYNNEI. Here the CDR3 reads CASSDETSGTYNEQFF. Here the CDR3 DNA reads TGTGCCAGCAGTGACGAGACTAGCGGGACTTACAATGAGCAGTTCTTC. Full variable domain (missing parts from reference TRBV2 and TRBJ2-1): EPEVTQTPSHQVTQMGQEVILRCVPISNHLYFYWYRQILGQKVEFLVSFYNNEISEKSEIFDDQFSVERPDGSNFTLKIRSTKLEDSAMYFCASSDETSGTYNEQFFGPGTRLTVL.

CDR3 DNA: TGTGCCAGCAGTGATTTTGGGGGAAACTACGAGCAGTACTTC. As protein: CASSDFGGNYEQYF. The V call is TRBV2, the J call TRBJ2-7, with D perhaps TRBD1 or TRBD2 (5 bases each). This CDR3 is 14 amino acids long. Germline CDR1 reads SNHLY; CDR2 reads FYNNEI. The germline V and J ends were trimmed by 3 bases and 3 bases, with 12 bases remaining between them. Using reference TRBV2 and TRBJ2-7 for the parts outside the CDR3, the full variable domain is EPEVTQTPSHQVTQMGQEVILRCVPISNHLYFYWYRQILGQKVEFLVSFYNNEISEKSEIFDDQFSVERPDGSNFTLKIRSTKLEDSAMYFCASSDFGGNYEQYFGPGTRLTVT.